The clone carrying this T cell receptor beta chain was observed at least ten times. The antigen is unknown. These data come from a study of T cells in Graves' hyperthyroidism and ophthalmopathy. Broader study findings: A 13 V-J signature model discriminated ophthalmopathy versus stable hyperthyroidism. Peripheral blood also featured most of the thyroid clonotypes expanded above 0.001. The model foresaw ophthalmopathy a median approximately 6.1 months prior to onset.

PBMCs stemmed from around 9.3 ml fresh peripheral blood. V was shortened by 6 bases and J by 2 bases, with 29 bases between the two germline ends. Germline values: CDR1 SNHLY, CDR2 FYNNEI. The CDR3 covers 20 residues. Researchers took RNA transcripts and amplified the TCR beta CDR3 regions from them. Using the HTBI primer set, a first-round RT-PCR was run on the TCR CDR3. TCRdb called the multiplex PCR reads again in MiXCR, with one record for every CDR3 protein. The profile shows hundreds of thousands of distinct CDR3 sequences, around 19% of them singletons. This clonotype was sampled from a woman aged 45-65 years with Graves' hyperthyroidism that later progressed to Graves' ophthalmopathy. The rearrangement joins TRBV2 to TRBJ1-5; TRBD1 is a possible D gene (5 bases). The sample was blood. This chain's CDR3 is CASSAFQFRAPGIRNQPQHF. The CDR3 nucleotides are TGTGCCAGCAGCGCATTCCAATTCAGGGCCCCTGGGATACGCAATCAGCCCCAGCATTTT.